Following are 23 T cell receptor beta chains from one sample sequenced in a study of blood T cell repertoires in COVID-19. Assay used: immunoSEQ multiplex PCR; TCRdb lists only in-frame clones, some missing. Found here are some 240,000 clones, 90% to 95% of them singletons; the top ten hold around 0.85%. Specimen: peripheral blood. These receptors all stem from a man between 60 and 75 years old with COVID-19, enrolled during active disease.

The J gene is TRBJ1-4, the V gene TRBV15, with D maybe TRBD1 (6 bases). The CDR3 has 13 amino acids. V lost 0 bases and J 17 bases, leaving 16 bases between the germline ends. Per the germline V gene, CDR1 is LNHNV and CDR2 is YYDKDF (reference sequence). DNA for the CDR3: TGTGCCACCAGCAGAGACCCGGGATGGGGGGGCTTTTTT. It codes for CATSRDPGWGGFF. Variable domain in full (rest from reference TRBV15 and TRBJ1-4): DAMVIQNPRYQVTQFGKPVTLSCSQTLNHNVMYWYQQKSSQAPKLLFHYYDKDFNNEADTPDNFQSRRPNTSFCFLDIRSPGLGDTAMYLCATSRDPGWGGFFGSGTQLSVL.

The gene calls are TRBV15 and TRBJ2-1, with 8 bases fitting TRBD2. After removal of 2 bases from V and 8 bases from J, the junction contained 8 bases not matched to a gene. The CDR3 runs 15 residues. Germline assignment: CDR1 LNHNV and CDR2 YYDKDF (reference sequence). The CDR3 sequence: CATSRNSGKLDEQFF. CDR3 sequence (DNA): TGTGCCACCAGCAGAAATAGCGGGAAGTTAGATGAGCAGTTCTTC.

The V gene is TRBV30, the J gene TRBJ2-5, with a weak D call TRBD1 (6 bases). The ends were cut back, 4 bases at V and 2 bases at J, with 14 bases in the middle. The germline gives CDR1 GTSNPN, CDR2 SVGIG (reference sequence). CDR3 length equals 14 residues. CDR3: CAWTITGSQETQYF. The CDR3 nucleotides read TGTGCCTGGACTATTACAGGGTCTCAAGAGACCCAGTACTTC.

The chain is built from TRBV27 and TRBJ2-1; D might be TRBD2 (5 bases). The germline CDR1 and CDR2 sequences are MNHEY and SMNVEV (reference sequence). V was shortened by 5 bases and J by 4 bases, with 15 bases between the two germline ends. The CDR3 covers 15 residues. CDR3 sequence (DNA): TGTGCCAGCAGTCCACCCGACACGGGATACAATGAGCAGTTCTTC. Translated: CASSPPDTGYNEQFF.

The chain is built from TRBV19 and TRBJ1-6, with TRBD1 identical over 9 bases. Losses at the gene ends were 4 bases for V and 10 bases for J; bases not matched to a gene: 14. This CDR3 region has 17 residues. Germline lookup yields CDR1 LNHDA and CDR2 SQIVND (reference sequence). CDR3 nucleotide sequence: TGTGCCAGTAGTAAACCGGGACAGGGCCGTAGCGGATCACCCCTCCACTTT. Translated, it gives CASSKPGQGRSGSPLHF.

V is TRBV4-1 and J is TRBJ2-7; 8 bases are a match to TRBD2. Losses at the gene ends were 1 base for V and 7 bases for J; bases not matched to a gene: 9. This CDR3 has 15 residues. In germline, CDR1 is MGHRA, CDR2 YSYEKL. The CDR3 here is CASSQAPGVAGEQYF. For the CDR3, the DNA is TGCGCCAGCAGCCAAGCCCCCGGGGTAGCGGGAGAGCAGTACTTC.

The J gene is TRBJ1-2, the V gene TRBV15, with TRBD1 as a possible D gene (5 bases). Germline V lookup: CDR1 LNHNV, CDR2 YYDKDF (reference sequence). V was shortened by 0 bases and J by 1 base, with 9 bases between the two germline ends. CDR3 length: 15 residues. This chain's CDR3 is CATSRDQGINYGYTF. DNA for the CDR3: TGTGCCACCAGCAGAGACCAGGGTATTAACTATGGCTACACCTTC.

CDR3: CASSFRSGNTEAFF. The CDR3 DNA reads as TGCGCCAGCAGCTTCCGATCGGGGAACACTGAAGCTTTCTTT. The gene calls are TRBV5-1 and TRBJ1-1; D gene unclear. In germline, CDR1 is SGHRS, CDR2 YFSETQ. The CDR3 totals 14 residues. V lost 2 bases, J lost 1 base, and 9 bases lay in between.

The V gene is TRBV7-9, the J gene TRBJ2-1, with 9 bases that match TRBD2. Trimming took 5 bases from V and 4 from J; bases not matched to a gene: 15. The CDR3 spans 18 residues. Germline CDR1 and CDR2: SEHNR and FQNEAQ (reference sequence). The CDR3 nucleotides are TGTGCCAGCAGCCCCAAAGAAAGGGCGGGAGGGCCTTACAATGAGCAGTTCTTC. Amino acid sequence: CASSPKERAGGPYNEQFF.

The rearrangement links TRBV7-2 to TRBJ2-6; D possibly corresponds to TRBD2 (5 bases). V was clipped by 7 bases and J by 4 bases, with 14 bases between them. Germline V gives CDR1 SGHTA, CDR2 FQGNSA. The CDR3 loop spans 15 amino acids. CDR3 nucleotide sequence: TGTGCCAGCACCCTACAATGGGAGGGGGCCAACGTCCTGACTTTC. Translation: CASTLQWEGANVLTF.

The chain has TRBV5-6 and TRBJ2-5, with 8 bases aligning to TRBD2. Trimming at V came to 6 bases and at J to 2 bases, leaving 12 bases not matched to a gene. The CDR3 sequence is 16 residues long. CDR1 SGHDT and CDR2 YYEEEE come from the germline V gene. The CDR3 coding sequence is TGTGCCAGCAATAGCATGGCGGGAGGTTATCAAGAGACCCAGTACTTC. Its protein product is CASNSMAGGYQETQYF.

This clone was detected only once. The chain is built from TRBV24-1 and TRBJ1-2, with 9 bases matching TRBD1. This CDR3 has 15 amino acids. The germline CDR1 and CDR2 sequences are KGHDR and SFDVKD. Trimming cost V 2 bases and J 3 bases; bases outside gene matches: 3. CDR3 sequence: CATSDSGDRDYGYTF. The CDR3 DNA sequence: TGTGCCACCAGTGATTCCGGGGACAGGGACTATGGCTACACCTTC.

The J gene is TRBJ2-3, the V gene TRBV2; 9 nucleotides match TRBD2. After removal of 1 base from V and 2 bases from J, the junction contained 7 bases not matched to a gene. This CDR3 spans 17 amino acids. Germline loops: CDR1 SNHLY, CDR2 FYNNEI. This chain's CDR3 is CASSEGYLAGTTDTQYF. In DNA, the CDR3 is TGTGCCAGCAGTGAAGGTTATCTAGCGGGGACCACAGATACGCAGTATTTT.

V and J are TRBV3-1 (or the pseudogene TRBV3-2) and TRBJ2-1; possible D gene TRBD1, 5 bases. Trimming removed 1 base from V and 5 bases from J, with 21 bases in between. The CDR3 runs to 18 residues. The V gene's germline CDR1 is LGHDT and CDR2 YNNKEL (reference sequence). The CDR3 DNA is TGTGCCAGCAGCCAAGGAGGTACATGGGGCCTAGGCAACAATGAGCAGTTCTTC. Residues: CASSQGGTWGLGNNEQFF.

CDR3 sequence (DNA): TGTGCCAGTAGGAGACTAGCGGGAGCCGGGGAGCTGTTTTTT. Its protein product is CASRRLAGAGELFF. The chain combines TRBV19 with TRBJ2-2; 12 bases fit TRBD2. The V segment lost 6 bases and the J segment 6 bases; nucleotides outside the gene matches: 2. CDR3 length: 14 residues. From germline, CDR1 is LNHDA and CDR2 SQIVND (reference sequence).

This chain links TRBV19 with TRBJ1-2, with unresolved D. There are 15 residues in the CDR3. The V gene lost 0 bases and the J gene lost 2 bases, with 10 bases spanning the gap. Germline V lookup: CDR1 LNHDA, CDR2 SQIVND (reference sequence). This CDR3 is CASSIDLGRNYGYTF. CDR3 in DNA: TGTGCCAGTAGTATAGATCTAGGGAGAAACTATGGCTACACCTTC.

This clone was counted a single time. The CDR3 sequence: CASSLGGEQYF. CDR3 DNA sequence: TGTGCCAGCAGCCTCGGTGGCGAGCAGTACTTC. The chain has TRBV12-3 or TRBV12-4 and TRBJ2-7; D is unresolved. Between the trimmed V and J ends, which lost 6 bases and 6 bases, there was a span of 9 bases. The CDR3 covers 11 residues.

The gene calls are TRBV21-1 and TRBJ1-2; TRBD1, the table's D call, lacks a check against the DNA. TRBV21-1 is shown as a pseudogene. The CDR3 is 15 residues long. Here the CDR3 DNA reads TGTGCCAGCAGCAAAGAGGCAGGGGGCGTGAATGGCTACACCTTC. Encoded protein: CASSKEAGGVNGYTF.

V gene TRBV15 combines with J gene TRBJ2-3, with 9 bases that match TRBD1. This CDR3 comprises 19 residues. The germline gives CDR1 LNHNV, CDR2 YYDKDF (reference sequence). After removal of 1 base from V and 5 bases from J, the junction contained 16 bases not matched to a gene. In DNA form, the CDR3 reads TGTGCCACCAGCAGAGCCCGTAGCTACTCCGGACAGGGGAGAGATACGCAGTATTTT. Residues: CATSRARSYSGQGRDTQYF. The variable domain in full, completed from reference TRBV15 and TRBJ2-3, reads DAMVIQNPRYQVTQFGKPVTLSCSQTLNHNVMYWYQQKSSQAPKLLFHYYDKDFNNEADTPDNFQSRRPNTSFCFLDIRSPGLGDTAMYLCATSRARSYSGQGRDTQYFGPGTRLTVL.

The gene calls are TRBV4-2 and TRBJ2-7; 11 bases line up with TRBD2. Looked up from germline, CDR1 is LGHNA and CDR2 is YNFKEQ. The CDR3 is made up of 18 amino acids. After removal of 0 bases from V and 1 base from J, the junction contained 8 bases not matched to a gene. CDR3 in DNA: TGTGCCAGCAGCCAAGAGAGTAGCGGGGGGGCCAAATCCTACGAGCAGTACTTC. Amino acids: CASSQESSGGAKSYEQYF.

This chain links TRBV7-2 with TRBJ2-2; TRBD2 agrees at 9 bases. The V gene's germline CDR1 is SGHTA and CDR2 FQGNSA. With V trimmed by 6 bases and J by 7 bases, 9 bases remained unmatched. This CDR3 comprises 15 residues. The DNA for the CDR3 is TGTGCCAGCAGAGCCCGGGCGGGAGGGGTCGGGGAGCTGTTTTTT. Residues: CASRARAGGVGELFF. Full variable domain (outside the CDR3, taken from reference TRBV7-2 and TRBJ2-2): GAGVSQSPSNKVTEKGKDVELRCDPISGHTALYWYRQSLGQGLEFLIYFQGNSAPDKSGLPSDRFSAERTGGSVSTLTIQRTQQEDSAVYLCASRARAGGVGELFFGEGSRLTVL.

The chain has TRBV5-1 and TRBJ2-5; possibly TRBD1 for D (6 bases). This CDR3 is built from 14 residues. The V and J ends lost 3 bases and 5 bases respectively, with 14 bases between them. Germline assignment: CDR1 SGHRS and CDR2 YFSETQ. Written as DNA, the CDR3 is TGCGCCAGCAGCTCACTGGGGGCGGTGGAGACCCAGTACTTC. Amino acid sequence: CASSSLGAVETQYF. The full variable domain, its missing parts supplied by reference TRBV5-1 and TRBJ2-5, is KAGVTQTPRYLIKTRGQQVTLSCSPISGHRSVSWYQQTPGQGLQFLFEYFSETQRNKGNFPGRFSGRQFSNSRSEMNVSTLELGDSALYLCASSSLGAVETQYFGPGTRLLVL.

This clone was recorded only once. The CDR3 DNA follows: TGCGCCAGCAGCCCCTGGGGACTAGCGGACACAGATACGCAGTATTTT. Amino acids: CASSPWGLADTDTQYF. The chain recombines TRBV4-1 with TRBJ2-3, with 11 nucleotides matching TRBD2. The V segment lost 4 bases and the J segment 2 bases; nucleotides outside the gene matches: 5. This CDR3 region has 16 residues. Germline V gene data show CDR1 as MGHRA and CDR2 as YSYEKL.